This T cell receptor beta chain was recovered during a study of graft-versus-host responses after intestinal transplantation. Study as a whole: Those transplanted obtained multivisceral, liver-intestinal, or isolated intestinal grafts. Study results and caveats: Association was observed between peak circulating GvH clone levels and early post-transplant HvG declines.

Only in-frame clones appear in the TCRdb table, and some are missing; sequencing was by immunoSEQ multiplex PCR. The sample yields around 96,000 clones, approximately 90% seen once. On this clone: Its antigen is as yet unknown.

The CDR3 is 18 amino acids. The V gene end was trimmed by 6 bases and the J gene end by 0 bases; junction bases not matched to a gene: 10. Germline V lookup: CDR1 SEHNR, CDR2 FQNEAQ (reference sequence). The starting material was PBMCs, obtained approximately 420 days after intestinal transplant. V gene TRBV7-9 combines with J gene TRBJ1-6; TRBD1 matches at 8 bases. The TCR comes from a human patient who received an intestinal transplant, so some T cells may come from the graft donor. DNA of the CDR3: TGTGCCAGCAGACCTACCCGACAGGGGCACTCCTATAATTCACCCCTCCACTTT. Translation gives CASRPTRQGHSYNSPLHF. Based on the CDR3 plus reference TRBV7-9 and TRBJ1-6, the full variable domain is DTGVSQNPRHKITKRGQNVTFRCDPISEHNRLYWYRQTLGQGPEFLTYFQNEAQLEKSRLLSDRFSAERPKGSFSTLEIQRTEQGDSAMYLCASRPTRQGHSYNSPLHFGNGTRLTVT.